What follows is one T cell receptor beta chain and its context. The antigen is unknown. The sample originates from a study of T cells after yellow fever vaccination. Findings and limits, study-wide: The secondary response was weaker, and its peak arrived faster, on day 5 versus 15. Booster sampling recovered most clones from primary vaccination (approximately 96% CD4, 80% to 90% CD8).

V was trimmed by 6 bases and J by 3 bases, leaving 7 bases between them. The CDR3 contains 12 residues. For TCR, cDNA came from 5'RACE template switching, which added a universal primer site and UMIs. TCRdb used MiXCR to reprocess the 5' RACE reads, holding one entry per CDR3 protein. Seen here are 150,000 to 200,000 distinct CDR3 sequences, 11% observed once, and the top ten hold 30% to 45%. This chain links TRBV12-3 or TRBV12-4 with TRBJ2-3; D is ambiguous. The specimen comprised CD8+ T cells sorted from PBMCs, sampled 15 days after the yellow fever booster vaccination. This sequence was found in a man between 18 and 35 years old who received the YFV17D yellow fever vaccine. CDR3: CASSRRTDTQYF. The CDR3 DNA sequence: TGTGCCAGCAGCCGTCGGACAGATACGCAGTATTTT.